This T cell receptor beta chain came from a study of T cell repertoires in cytomegalovirus infection. In the study overall: Carrying CMV and the relevant HLA type showed in public TCR beta signatures.

Study results and caveats: Dominating the ex vivo response were HLA-C-restricted CMV-specific TCR beta clonotypes.

Germline V gene data show CDR1 as SGHTA and CDR2 as FQGNSA. CDR3 length: 15 residues. Trimming cost V 5 bases and J 1 base, with 13 bases left between them. TCRdb analysed the reads with MiXCR anew, one entry per CDR3 protein. The sample has approximately 990,000 distinct CDR3 sequences; roughly a third are singletons. Many counts were recorded for this clonotype. Its antigen is undetermined. This chain uses TRBV7-2 with TRBJ2-3; D not certain. Here the sequenced sample was cultured CD8+ T cells from PBMCs, taken from culture after CMV antigen stimulation. This clonotype was sampled from a human donor in good health (CMV status not recorded). Some clones in this sample may be carry-over from other donors' samples. The CDR3: CASSLGFAGTDTQYF. The CDR3 coding sequence is TGTGCCAGCAGCCTAGGGTTTGCGGGCACAGATACGCAGTATTTT.